This T cell receptor beta chain stems from a study of blood T cell repertoires in COVID-19. Study background: The study drew acute and convalescent COVID-19 samples from the United States, Italy and Spain. T cells, B-cell-depleted T cells, or PBMCs provided the cDNA or gDNA that served as material.

Sequencing was performed with immunoSEQ multiplex PCR; in TCRdb, only in-frame clones are kept and a portion is missing. The sample lists over 100,000 clones; 86% were seen once. Germline V gene data show CDR1 as SGDLS and CDR2 as YYNGEE. Trimming removed 0 bases at V and 7 bases at J, with 10 bases between. The CDR3 consists of 13 residues. The sequenced material came from peripheral blood. The chain has TRBV9 and TRBJ1-1, with TRBD1 as a possible D gene (6 bases). This sequence was found in a woman aged 70-85 years with COVID-19, enrolled during active disease. CDR3 DNA sequence: TGTGCCAGCAGCGTAGTGGGGGCCAGTGAAGCTTTCTTT. Its translation: CASSVVGASEAFF.